The rows below give T cell receptor beta chains drawn from one sample of a study of human T cells and chemical hapten exposure. TCRdb reanalysed the RACE reads using MiXCR and keeps one entry per CDR3 protein. The data show around 69,000 distinct CDR3 sequences, 9.8% seen once. The sequencing used whole blood, collected in connection with sensitization to the hapten diphenylcyclopropenone (DPC). These receptor sequences come from a woman in her thirties or forties with alopecia areata. Some clones in this sample may be carry-over from other donors' samples. The conserved cysteine and the conserved F or W are not part of the CDR3 here. For some rows the clone size is stated as once, few or many, or as a class when expanded; others skip it.

size,J,V,CDR3
many,TRBJ1-2,TRBV7-2,ASSSDRADYGYT
few,TRBJ2-1,TRBV7-2,ASSFQGRDEQF
NA,TRBJ1-5,TRBV9,ASSVGANSNQPQH
many,TRBJ2-2,TRBV7-3,ASSPLAGGLRAGELF
few,TRBJ2-1,TRBV5-8,ASSLYRGPDNEQF
many,TRBJ2-7,TRBV29-1,SVEVVPATEQY
many,TRBJ1-1,TRBV6-2/TRBV6-3,ASSYPTGTNEAF
NA,TRBJ1-5,TRBV4-1,ASSQYLGTGSNQPQH
NA,TRBJ1-1,TRBV3-1,ASSQEGGTEAF
NA,TRBJ2-3,TRBV2,ASRTRTGGTDTQY
NA,TRBJ2-3,TRBV6-2/TRBV6-3,ASAITDTQY
many,TRBJ2-7,TRBV20-1,SGPLGYEQY
many,TRBJ2-4,TRBV7-2,ASSPERGATYIEENIQY
NA,TRBJ2-2,TRBV18,ASSPPVGFPGELF